A single sample is the source of the 9 T cell receptor beta chains below, sequenced in a study of cytomegalovirus exposure and HLA in healthy donors. 13 Jbeta primers and 60 Vbeta primers were used for the PCR. Using immunoSEQ multiplex PCR, the repertoire was profiled, and TCRdb retains in-frame clones only, with some absent. This sample yields 200,000 to 250,000 clones, of which about four fifths are seen a single time; 2.5% to 3% belongs to the top ten. The source material was PBMCs. These receptors all stem from a man aged 30-40 years in good health and CMV-seronegative.

V is TRBV9 and J is TRBJ1-5; D is unresolved. The germline V gene encodes CDR1 SGDLS and CDR2 YYNGEE. The V and J ends lost 0 bases and 0 bases respectively, with 7 bases between them. The CDR3 runs to 15 residues. The CDR3 loop is CASSVGAASNQPQHF. CDR3 coding DNA: TGTGCCAGCAGCGTAGGGGCCGCTAGCAATCAGCCCCAGCATTTT.

This sequence joins TRBV6-1 and TRBJ1-2, with D possibly TRBD1 on 6 matching bases. The germline gives CDR1 MNHNS, CDR2 SASEGT. This CDR3 spans 14 amino acids. V was pared by 6 bases and J by 6 bases, with 17 bases between. In nucleotides, the CDR3 is TGTGCCAGCAGCCCGACGGGCAGGGGTGATGGCTACACCTTC. Protein: CASSPTGRGDGYTF.

The chain has TRBV4-2 and TRBJ2-5, with 7 bases fitting TRBD2. Germline V lookup: CDR1 LGHNA, CDR2 YNFKEQ. J was trimmed by 3 bases and V by 1 base; bases with no gene match: 8. This CDR3 comprises 16 residues. The CDR3 reads CASSQGMAGDEETQYF. The CDR3 DNA sequence: TGTGCCAGCAGCCAAGGAATGGCGGGGGATGAAGAGACCCAGTACTTC.

The chain joins TRBV5-4 to TRBJ1-2; D may be TRBD1 (6 bases). Per the germline V gene, CDR1 is SGHNT and CDR2 is YYREEE (reference sequence). The V end was cut by 0 bases, the J end by 7 bases, with 16 bases between. CDR3 length equals 15 residues. CDR3 sequence reads: CASSLDGAGVVGYTF. In nucleotides, the CDR3 is TGTGCCAGCAGCTTGGATGGCGCAGGGGTTGTTGGCTACACCTTC.

The chain has TRBV6-4 and TRBJ2-7, with D maybe TRBD2 (6 bases). The germline V gene has CDR1 MRHNA and CDR2 SNTAGT. V was pared by 6 bases and J by 5 bases, with 17 bases between. The CDR3 loop spans 14 amino acids. CDR3 nucleotides: TGTGCCAGCAGCCGGGCGGGGAGGAAAGACGAGCAGTACTTC. Its translation is CASSRAGRKDEQYF.

The CDR3 is CASSYDSPEQFF. Here the CDR3 DNA reads TGTGCCAGCAGCTACGACAGCCCGGAGCAGTTCTTC. The V gene is TRBV9, the J gene TRBJ2-1, with D perhaps TRBD1 (5 bases). This CDR3 spans 12 amino acids. Germline loops: CDR1 SGDLS, CDR2 YYNGEE. V was pared by 4 bases and J by 10 bases, with 12 bases between.

The V gene is TRBV7-8, the J gene TRBJ2-7, with D possibly TRBD2 on 6 matching bases. CDR1 and CDR2 (germline): SGHVS, FQNEAQ. The CDR3 sequence is 16 residues long. Trimming left V 2 bases short and J 6 bases short, with 20 bases between. The CDR3 DNA reads TGTGCCAGCAGCTTAATCAGGCCCAGTGGGGGGAGCGAGCAGTACTTC. It is translated as CASSLIRPSGGSEQYF.

V is TRBV28 and J is TRBJ2-3; possibly TRBD2 for D (5 bases). Germline loops: CDR1 MDHEN, CDR2 SYDVKM. The ends were cut back, 6 bases at V and 5 bases at J, with 15 bases in the middle. The CDR3 runs 14 residues. CDR3 protein: CASRRDAGLDTQYF. CDR3 DNA sequence: TGTGCCAGCAGGCGCGATGCGGGTTTAGATACGCAGTATTTT.

The gene calls are TRBV21-1 and TRBJ2-5; the table's D call TRBD1 went unverified against the DNA. TRBV21-1 is tagged as a pseudogene. The CDR3 contains 12 residues. CDR3 loop: CASSQGGETQYF. The CDR3 nucleotides are TGTGCCAGCAGCCAGGGGGGAGAGACCCAGTACTTC.